This T cell receptor (beta chain) was documented in a study of T cell repertoires in cytomegalovirus infection. Across the whole study: Recently identified HLA-C-restricted CMV epitopes and well-studied HLA-B-restricted CMV epitopes were used by the study. CMV infection plus the matching HLA type was flagged by public TCR beta signatures.

This CDR3 spans 15 amino acids. Germline CDR1 DFQATT, CDR2 SNEGSKA (reference sequence). Germline trimming cut 3 bases from V and 1 base from J; bases unmatched to any gene: 6. In TCRdb, the reads were re-called with MiXCR into one record per CDR3 protein. Of approximately 590,000 distinct CDR3 sequences listed, about 39% were seen once; the top ten hold about half. Study findings and constraints: It was HLA-C-restricted CMV-specific TCR beta clonotypes that dominated the response ex vivo.

This clonotype was seen more than once but under ten times. Its target is unknown. The sequencing here drew on cultured PBMCs, taken from culture after CMV antigen stimulation. The chain carries TRBV20-1 and TRBJ1-1, with 9 bases fitting TRBD1. This sequence originates from a human donor in good health (CMV status not recorded). Some clones in this sample may be carry-over from other donors' samples. CDR3 DNA sequence: TGCAGTGCTAGTGCGCCGGGACAGGGGAACACTGAAGCTTTCTTT. It translates to CSASAPGQGNTEAFF.